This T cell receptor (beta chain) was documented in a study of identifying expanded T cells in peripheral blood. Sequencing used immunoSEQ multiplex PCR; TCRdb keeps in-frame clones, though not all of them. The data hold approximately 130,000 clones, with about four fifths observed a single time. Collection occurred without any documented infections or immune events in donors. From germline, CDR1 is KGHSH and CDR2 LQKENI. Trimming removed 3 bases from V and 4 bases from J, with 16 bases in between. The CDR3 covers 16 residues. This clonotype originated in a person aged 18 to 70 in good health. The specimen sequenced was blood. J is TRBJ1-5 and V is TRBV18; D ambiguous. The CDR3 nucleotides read TGTGCCAGCTCACCTATGGGCCAACGAGGTAATCAGCCCCAGCATTTT. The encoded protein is CASSPMGQRGNQPQHF.